This is a list of T cell receptor beta chains from one sample in a study of blood T cell repertoires in COVID-19. The data were produced by immunoSEQ multiplex PCR, yet TCRdb's version contains in-frame clones alone and is incomplete. The repertoire holds 250,000 to 300,000 clones, with 80% to 95% as singletons. Sequencing input: peripheral blood. Source of these receptors: a woman aged 25-40 years with COVID-19, enrolled during active disease. Both conserved end residues are part of each CDR3. Fields, in order: D gene, J gene, V gene, clone size, CDR3 DNA, CDR3 protein. The D gene is left open where the match is weak. Clone size appears in some rows only: once, few, many, or a class for an expanded clone.

>-|TRBJ2-1|TRBV9|-
TGTGCCAGCAGCGTAGTAGCGTCGAGAGGTGAGCAGTTCTTC
CASSVVASRGEQFF
>-|TRBJ1-1|TRBV11-1|-
TGTGCCAGCAGCTTACGACAGAGGAACACTGAAGCTTTCTTT
CASSLRQRNTEAFF
>TRBD2|TRBJ2-7|TRBV30|-
TGTGCCTGTAGTAAAGGACTAGCGGGAGTGTACGAGCAGTACTTC
CACSKGLAGVYEQYF
>-|TRBJ1-1|TRBV21-1|-
TGTGCCGATACAGGACGGGACTTAAACACTGAAGCTTTCTTT
CADTGRDLNTEAFF
>-|TRBJ2-2|TRBV7-3|few
TGTGCCAGCAGCTTATACCAGGGAACCGGGGAGCTGTTTTTT
CASSLYQGTGELFF
>TRBD2|TRBJ2-7|TRBV6-1|-
TGTGCCAGCAGTGAAATGGCTAGCGGGAGGGAGCAGTACTTC
CASSEMASGREQYF
>-|TRBJ2-1|TRBV28|-
TGTGCCAGCAGTTTACCAGGGAGGAATGAGCAGTTCTTC
CASSLPGRNEQFF
>-|TRBJ1-2|TRBV28|-
TGTGCCAGCAGTTCAACCTACAGGGCCCCTAACTATGGCTACACCTTC
CASSSTYRAPNYGYTF
>-|TRBJ1-1|TRBV30|-
TGTGCCTGGGCTCAGGGATCGGGAGCTTTCTTT
CAWAQGSGAFF
>-|TRBJ1-5|TRBV19|-
TGTGCCAGTAGTATAGGGAGGGTGAGCAATCAGCCCCAGCATTTT
CASSIGRVSNQPQHF
>-|TRBJ1-2|TRBV15|-
TGTGCCACCAGCCCCGGACACCGAAACTATGGCTACACCTTC
CATSPGHRNYGYTF
>-|TRBJ2-7|TRBV6-5|-
TGTGCCAGCAGCTTATTAGTCGGGGAGCAGTACTTC
CASSLLVGEQYF
>TRBD2|TRBJ2-5|TRBV15|-
TGTGCCACCAGCAGAGTGAGGCTAGCGGGAGGAGAGACCCAGTACTTC
CATSRVRLAGGETQYF
>TRBD2|TRBJ2-3|TRBV2|-
TGTGCCAGCAGTGGAGCGGGAGGCACAGATACGCAGTATTTT
CASSGAGGTDTQYF
>TRBD1|TRBJ2-7|TRBV5-4|once
TGTGCCAGCAGCACGGGACAGCCGCTGTCCCACGAGCAGTACTTC
CASSTGQPLSHEQYF
>TRBD1|TRBJ2-6|TRBV5-4|-
TGTGCCAGCAGCTTGGGACAGGGGGTCTATAGGGCTGGGGCCAACGTCCTGACTTTC
CASSLGQGVYRAGANVLTF
>TRBD2|TRBJ2-3|TRBV7-9|once
TGTGCCAGCAGCTCCAGACTAGCGGGATACGAAGATACGCAGTATTTT
CASSSRLAGYEDTQYF
>-|TRBJ2-1|TRBV5-4|-
TGTGCCAGCAGCTTAGGAGCGAACTACAATGAGCAGTTCTTC
CASSLGANYNEQFF
>TRBD1|TRBJ1-1|TRBV5-6|-
TGTGCCAGCAGCTTGGCGGTATGGTGGGACAGGGATGCTTTCTTT
CASSLAVWWDRDAFF
>-|TRBJ2-1|TRBV7-9|-
TGTGCCAGCAGCCCCCTCTTGAATGAGCAGTTCTTC
CASSPLLNEQFF
>TRBD1|TRBJ1-2|TRBV7-2|-
TGTGCCAGCAGCCGCCAAGGGGGCAACTATGGCTACACCTTC
CASSRQGGNYGYTF
>-|TRBJ1-5|TRBV6-4|-
TGTGCCAGGCGACAGACTAATCAGCCCCAGCATTTT
CARRQTNQPQHF
>-|TRBJ2-2|TRBV11-3|-
TGTGCCAGCAGCCCTCGCGACGGGGAGCTGTTTTTT
CASSPRDGELFF
>-|TRBJ1-1|TRBV19|-
TGTGCCAGTCTACCGGGACAAAACACTGAAGCTTTCTTT
CASLPGQNTEAFF
>-|TRBJ2-3|TRBV29-1|-
TGCAGCGCTGCAGGACAGCGTGCTAGCACAGATACGCAGTATTTT
CSAAGQRASTDTQYF
>TRBD2|TRBJ2-1|TRBV5-4|-
TGTGCCAGCAGCTCCTTAGCGGGAGAACTCTACAATGAGCAGTTCTTC
CASSSLAGELYNEQFF
>TRBD2|TRBJ2-7|TRBV9|-
TGTGCCAGCAGCCCCGGGGGACTAGCGGGATACTACGAGCAGTACTTC
CASSPGGLAGYYEQYF
>TRBD2|TRBJ2-1|TRBV2|-
TGTGCCAGCAGTCGCTTAGCGGGAGGGTTCTACAATGAGCAGTTCTTC
CASSRLAGGFYNEQFF
>-|TRBJ1-4|TRBV9|-
TGTGCCAGCAGCTCCGATTACAGCGGAACTAATGAAAAACTGTTTTTT
CASSSDYSGTNEKLFF
>-|TRBJ1-5|TRBV19|-
TGTGCCAGTAGTCCTTGGGAGTATAGCAATCAGCCCCAGCATTTT
CASSPWEYSNQPQHF
>-|TRBJ1-5|TRBV6-5|-
TGTGCCAGCATACTGGGAGGGGCTGGGGATCAGCCCCAGCATTTT
CASILGGAGDQPQHF